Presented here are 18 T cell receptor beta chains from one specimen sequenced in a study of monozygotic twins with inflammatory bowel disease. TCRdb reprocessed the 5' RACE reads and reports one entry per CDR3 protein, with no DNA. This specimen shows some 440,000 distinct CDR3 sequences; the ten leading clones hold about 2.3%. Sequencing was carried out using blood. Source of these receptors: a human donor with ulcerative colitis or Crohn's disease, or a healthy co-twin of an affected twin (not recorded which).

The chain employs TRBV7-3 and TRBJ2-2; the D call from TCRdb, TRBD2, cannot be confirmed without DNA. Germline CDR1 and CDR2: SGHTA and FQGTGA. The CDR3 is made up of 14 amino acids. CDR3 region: CASSTGLAGEELFF. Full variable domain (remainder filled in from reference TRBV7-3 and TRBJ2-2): GAGVSQTPSNKVTEKGKYVELRCDPISGHTALYWYRQSLGQGPEFLIYFQGTGAADDSGLPNDRFFAVRPEGSVSTLKIQRTERGDSAVYLCASSTGLAGEELFFGEGSRLTVL.

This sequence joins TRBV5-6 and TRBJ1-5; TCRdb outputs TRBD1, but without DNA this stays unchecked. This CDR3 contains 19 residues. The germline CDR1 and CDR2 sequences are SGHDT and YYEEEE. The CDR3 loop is CASSLMKGQLLYSNQPQHF.

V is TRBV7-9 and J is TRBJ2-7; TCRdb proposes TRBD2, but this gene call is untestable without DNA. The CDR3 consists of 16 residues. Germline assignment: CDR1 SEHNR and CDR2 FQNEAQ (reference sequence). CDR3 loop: CASSSLAGVHSYEQYF.

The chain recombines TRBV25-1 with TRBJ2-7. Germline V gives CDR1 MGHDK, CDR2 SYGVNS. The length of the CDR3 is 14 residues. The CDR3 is CASSDSGYGRDQYF.

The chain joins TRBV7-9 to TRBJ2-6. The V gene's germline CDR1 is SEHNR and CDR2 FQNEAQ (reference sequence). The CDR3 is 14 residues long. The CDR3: CASSPRVGANVLTF.

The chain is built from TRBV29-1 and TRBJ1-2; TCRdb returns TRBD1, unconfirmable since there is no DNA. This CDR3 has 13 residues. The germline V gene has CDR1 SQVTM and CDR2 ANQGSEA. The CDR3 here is CSVAQGAGYGYTF.

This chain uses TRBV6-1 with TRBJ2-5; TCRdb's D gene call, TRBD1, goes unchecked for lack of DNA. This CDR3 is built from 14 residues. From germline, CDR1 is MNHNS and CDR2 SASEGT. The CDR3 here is CASSGRGGQETQYF.

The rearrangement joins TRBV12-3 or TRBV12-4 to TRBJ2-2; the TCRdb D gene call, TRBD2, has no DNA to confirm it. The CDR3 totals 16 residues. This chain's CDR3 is CASRPRAGDVTGELFF.

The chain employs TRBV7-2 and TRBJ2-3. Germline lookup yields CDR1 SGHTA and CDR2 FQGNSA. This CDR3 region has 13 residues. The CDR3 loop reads CASSSFLRDTQYF.

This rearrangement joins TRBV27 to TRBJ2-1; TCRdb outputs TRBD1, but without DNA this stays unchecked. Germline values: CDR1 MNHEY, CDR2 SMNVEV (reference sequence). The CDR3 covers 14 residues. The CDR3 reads CASSLDRRYNEQFF.

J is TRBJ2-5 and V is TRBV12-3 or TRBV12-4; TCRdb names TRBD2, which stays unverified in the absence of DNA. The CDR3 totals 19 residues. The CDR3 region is CASSPRAGLAEFIQETQYF.

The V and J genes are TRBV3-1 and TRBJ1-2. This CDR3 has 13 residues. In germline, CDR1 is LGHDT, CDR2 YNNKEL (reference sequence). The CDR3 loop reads CASSQAADYGYTF.

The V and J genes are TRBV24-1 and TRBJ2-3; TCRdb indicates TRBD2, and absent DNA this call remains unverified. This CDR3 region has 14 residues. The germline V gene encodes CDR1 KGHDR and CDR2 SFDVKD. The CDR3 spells CATSEPAGGDTQYF.

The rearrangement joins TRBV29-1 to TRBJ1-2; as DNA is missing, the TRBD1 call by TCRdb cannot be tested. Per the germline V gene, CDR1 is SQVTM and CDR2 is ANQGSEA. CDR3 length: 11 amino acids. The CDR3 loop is CSAERQYGYTF.

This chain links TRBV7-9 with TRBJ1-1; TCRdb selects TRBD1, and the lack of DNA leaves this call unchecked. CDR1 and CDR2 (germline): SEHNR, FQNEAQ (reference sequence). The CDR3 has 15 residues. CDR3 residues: CASSRQGASGTEAFF.

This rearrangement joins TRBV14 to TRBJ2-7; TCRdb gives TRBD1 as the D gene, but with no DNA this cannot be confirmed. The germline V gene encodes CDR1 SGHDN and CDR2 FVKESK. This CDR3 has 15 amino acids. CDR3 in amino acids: CASNLGGSPRYEQYF. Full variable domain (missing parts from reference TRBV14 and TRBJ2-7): EAGVTQFPSHSVIEKGQTVTLRCDPISGHDNLYWYRRVMGKEIKFLLHFVKESKQDESGMPNNRFLAERTGGTYSTLKVQPAELEDSGVYFCASNLGGSPRYEQYFGPGTRLTVT.

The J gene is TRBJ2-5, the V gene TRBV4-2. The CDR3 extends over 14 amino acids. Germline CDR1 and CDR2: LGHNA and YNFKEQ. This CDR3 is CASSQDWAEETQYF.

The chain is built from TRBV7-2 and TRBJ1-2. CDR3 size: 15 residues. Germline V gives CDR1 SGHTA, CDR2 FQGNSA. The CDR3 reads CASSLSTRSDYGYTF.